The 15 T cell receptor beta chains given below trace back to one sample, sequenced in a study of OX40 agonist ivuxolimab in advanced cancers. Measured with immunoSEQ multiplex PCR; TCRdb has only the in-frame clones, and not every one. The table has roughly 60,000 clones, roughly 80% seen once. This sample comprised CD4+ or CD8+ T cells sorted from blood, obtained in a trial of the OX40 agonist ivuxolimab. The receptors derive from an adult with an advanced solid tumor such as melanoma, head and neck, liver or kidney cancer.

This chain uses TRBV4-1 with TRBJ1-5, with TRBD1 matching 8 bases. This CDR3 is 14 amino acids long. The junction had 5 bases not matched to a gene; V was cut back by 3 bases and J by 7 bases. Germline CDR1 MGHRA, CDR2 YSYEKL. The CDR3 reads CASSQIGQGQPQHF. The CDR3 DNA reads as TGCGCCAGCAGCCAGATAGGACAGGGCCAGCCCCAGCATTTT.

This clone was seen once. The rearrangement uses TRBV13 and TRBJ2-5, with TRBD2 identical over 12 bases. The V gene's germline CDR1 is PRHDT and CDR2 FYEKMQ (reference sequence). The CDR3 spans 17 residues. The V segment lost 3 bases and the J segment 5 bases; nucleotides outside the gene matches: 10. For the CDR3, the DNA is TGTGCCAGCAGCTTGGGGCTAGCGGGAGGGCAGCGGGAGACCCAGTACTTC. The encoded protein is CASSLGLAGGQRETQYF.

The chain couples TRBV2 to TRBJ1-5, with D uncertain. V dropped 7 bases and J dropped 4 bases, with 14 bases sitting between them. CDR3 length: 14 amino acids. From germline, CDR1 is SNHLY and CDR2 FYNNEI. CDR3 region: CASTREGTNQPQHF. The CDR3 region has the DNA TGTGCCAGCACGAGGGAGGGCACTAATCAGCCCCAGCATTTT.

V gene TRBV9 combines with J gene TRBJ2-5, with D maybe TRBD2 (7 bases). The V and J ends lost 3 bases and 2 bases respectively, with 11 bases between them. Germline CDR1 reads SGDLS; CDR2 reads YYNGEE. The CDR3 extends over 14 amino acids. The chain's CDR3 is CASSEGGPQETQYF. The CDR3 coding sequence is TGTGCCAGCAGCGAGGGGGGGCCACAAGAGACCCAGTACTTC.

The chain employs TRBV18 and TRBJ2-7; either TRBD1 or TRBD2 may fit D (5 bases each). The CDR3 runs 13 residues. The germline gives CDR1 KGHSH, CDR2 LQKENI. V was trimmed by 2 bases and J by 6 bases, leaving 11 bases between them. The DNA of the CDR3 is TGTGCCAGCTCACCAGGCCAGGGAGCCGAGCAGTACTTC. Protein product: CASSPGQGAEQYF. Supplemented by reference TRBV18 and TRBJ2-7, the full variable domain reads NAGVMQNPRHLVRRRGQEARLRCSPMKGHSHVYWYRQLPEEGLKFMVYLQKENIIDESGMPKERFSAEFPKEGPSILRIQQVVRGDSAAYFCASSPGQGAEQYFGPGTRLTVT.

V and J are TRBV30 and TRBJ1-1, with a possible D match to TRBD1 (5 bases). Germline CDR1 and CDR2: GTSNPN and SVGIG (reference sequence). The CDR3 loop spans 13 amino acids. The V end was cut by 3 bases, the J end by 1 base, with 9 bases between. CDR3 loop: CAWSVGGNTEAFF. The CDR3 bases are TGTGCCTGGAGCGTTGGGGGGAACACTGAAGCTTTCTTT.

The V call is TRBV7-9, the J call TRBJ2-1, with TRBD2 matching 7 bases. Unmatched junction bases numbered 10, after V lost 5 bases and J lost 0 bases. Germline loops: CDR1 SEHNR, CDR2 FQNEAQ (reference sequence). The CDR3 extends over 17 amino acids. The CDR3: CASSPAVRTSSYNEQFF. The DNA of the CDR3 is TGTGCCAGCAGCCCCGCAGTGCGGACTAGCTCCTACAATGAGCAGTTCTTC.

V gene TRBV5-1 combines with J gene TRBJ2-5; 9 bases line up with TRBD1. TRBJ2-7 matches the DNA end more closely, so the J call is doubtful. CDR1 is SGHRS, CDR2 YFSETQ, per germline. This CDR3 is 15 amino acids long. CDR3 residues: CASSLGTGRFHEQYF. The CDR3 DNA sequence: TGCGCCAGCAGCCTAGGGACAGGGAGATTCCACGAGCAGTACTTC.

The chain carries TRBV6-5 and TRBJ1-2, with D unclear. The ends were cut back, 4 bases at V and 4 bases at J, with 16 bases in the middle. Germline assignment: CDR1 MNHEY and CDR2 SVGAGI. The CDR3 extends over 15 amino acids. CDR3 sequence reads: CASSWNSLGTYGYTF. In DNA form, the CDR3 reads TGTGCCAGCAGTTGGAACTCCCTCGGCACCTATGGCTACACCTTC.

This clone came up once. The DNA for the CDR3 is TGTGCCAGCAGTCTAAGGACAGGGTATCCCTACGAGCAGTACTTC. Translating it yields CASSLRTGYPYEQYF. The V gene is TRBV28, the J gene TRBJ2-7, with 8 bases identical to TRBD1. Germline CDR1 and CDR2: MDHEN and SYDVKM. The CDR3 is 15 amino acids. The junction had 8 bases not matched to a gene; V was cut back by 5 bases and J by 2 bases.

This sequence joins TRBV7-9 and TRBJ2-1; TRBD2 matches 13 bases. This CDR3 region has 15 residues. The V and J ends lost 4 bases and 5 bases, in that order; junction bases with no gene match: 2. From germline, CDR1 is SEHNR and CDR2 FQNEAQ (reference sequence). CDR3 nucleotide sequence: TGTGCCAGCAGCTACGGGACTAGCGGGAACAATGAGCAGTTCTTC. It encodes CASSYGTSGNNEQFF.

This chain connects TRBV19 to TRBJ1-4; D uncertain. Germline CDR1 reads LNHDA; CDR2 reads SQIVND (reference sequence). This CDR3 has 13 amino acids. Trimming removed 6 bases from V and 8 bases from J, with 13 bases in between. CDR3 in amino acids: CASRGQVREKLFF. Written as DNA, the CDR3 is TGTGCCAGTAGAGGTCAGGTTCGGGAAAAACTGTTTTTT.

The CDR3 region has the DNA TGTGCCAGCAGTGTCCCGGGACTAGCGGGAGAGTACGAGCAGTACTTC. Its protein product is CASSVPGLAGEYEQYF. The chain recombines TRBV2 with TRBJ2-7, with TRBD2 matching 14 bases. The CDR3 sequence is 16 residues long. Per the germline V gene, CDR1 is SNHLY and CDR2 is FYNNEI. Germline trimming cut 4 bases from V and 4 bases from J; bases unmatched to any gene: 6.

This chain connects TRBV11-3 to TRBJ2-5, with D tentatively TRBD1 (6 bases). Looked up from germline, CDR1 is SGHNT and CDR2 is YENEEA. V lost 5 bases and J lost 4, with 14 bases in between. This CDR3 is built from 14 residues. The CDR3 sequence: CASSPGPRGETQYF. CDR3 coding DNA: TGTGCCAGCAGCCCGGGACCCAGGGGAGAGACCCAGTACTTC.

The CDR3 DNA is TGTGCCAGTAGCCGGGACAGACACTACGAGCAGTACTTC. It specifies CASSRDRHYEQYF. The chain joins TRBV19 to TRBJ2-7; 7 nucleotides line up with TRBD1. The CDR3 covers 13 residues. Losses at the gene ends were 6 bases for V and 3 bases for J; bases not matched to a gene: 5. CDR1 is LNHDA, CDR2 SQIVND, per germline (reference sequence).